One sample yielded the 32 T cell receptor beta chains listed below, sequenced in a study of cytomegalovirus exposure and HLA in healthy donors. It was with 60 Vbeta and 13 Jbeta primers that the PCR ran. Libraries were prepared by immunoSEQ multiplex PCR; TCRdb keeps only in-frame clonotypes and omits some of them. The sample carries some 140,000 clones, roughly 77% recorded once. Sequencing was done on a sample of PBMCs. These receptors originate from a female donor in good health and CMV-seronegative.

About this clone itself: Its ends do not fully match the called genes, so a read error is possible. The chain couples TRBV2 to TRBJ2-7; 8 positions agree with TRBD1. Per germline, CDR1 SNHLY and CDR2 FYNNEI. The CDR3 contains 16 residues. The CDR3: CASSYTGGGGFYAQYF. The CDR3 DNA follows: TGTGCCAGCAGTTACACAGGGGGTGGAGGGTTCTACGCGCAGTACTTC.

This rearrangement joins TRBV4-1 to TRBJ2-7; a weak D match, TRBD2 (6 bases). Per the germline V gene, CDR1 is MGHRA and CDR2 is YSYEKL. The CDR3 consists of 15 residues. The ends were cut back, 3 bases at V and 0 bases at J, with 12 bases in the middle. CDR3 nucleotide sequence: TGCGCCAGCAGCCAGGGAGGTGCCAGCTCCTACGAGCAGTACTTC. It is translated as CASSQGGASSYEQYF.

In its sample, this clone was seen a few times. The rearrangement joins TRBV7-2 to TRBJ2-3; 9 nucleotides match TRBD2. V was clipped by 3 bases and J by 0 bases; unmatched bases: 4. CDR1 is SGHTA, CDR2 FQGNSA, per germline. The CDR3 is made up of 16 amino acids. The CDR3 spells CASSFLAGASTDTQYF. DNA of the CDR3: TGTGCCAGCAGCTTTTTAGCGGGAGCTAGCACAGATACGCAGTATTTT.

The genes are TRBV5-1 and TRBJ1-5, with D possibly being TRBD1 (6 bases). Germline V gene data show CDR1 as SGHRS and CDR2 as YFSETQ. The ends were cut back, 4 bases at V and 9 bases at J, with 20 bases in the middle. The CDR3 has 15 residues. CDR3 protein: CASSQSGGGYGPQHF. In DNA form, the CDR3 reads TGCGCCAGCAGCCAGTCCGGGGGGGGCTACGGGCCCCAGCATTTT.

V usage is TRBV7-8 and J usage is TRBJ2-7; D perhaps matches TRBD2 (6 bases). Germline V lookup: CDR1 SGHVS, CDR2 FQNEAQ. This CDR3 is 13 amino acids long. V was trimmed by 5 bases and J by 3 bases, leaving 11 bases between them. CDR3 coding DNA: TGTGCCAGCAGCCCAGCGGGTGTCTACGAGCAGTACTTC. This translates into CASSPAGVYEQYF.

The chain carries TRBV9 and TRBJ2-7, with a weak D call TRBD1 (6 bases). V was trimmed by 2 bases and J by 1 base, leaving 10 bases between them. The CDR3 contains 14 residues. CDR1 and CDR2 from the germline V gene are SGDLS and YYNGEE. CDR3 sequence: CASSVGRGSYEQYF. The CDR3 DNA sequence: TGTGCCAGCAGCGTCGGCAGGGGTTCCTACGAGCAGTACTTC.

The J gene is TRBJ1-5, the V gene TRBV5-4; 7 bases map to TRBD1. The ends lost 3 bases at V and 2 bases at J; junction bases unmatched: 2. The length of the CDR3 is 14 residues. Germline CDR1 is SGHNT and CDR2 is YYREEE (reference sequence). The CDR3 spells CASSSGTGNQPQHF. The DNA of the CDR3 is TGTGCCAGCAGCTCCGGGACAGGCAATCAGCCCCAGCATTTT. Looking up the rest from reference TRBV5-4 and TRBJ1-5 gives the full variable domain: ETGVTQSPTHLIKTRGQQVTLRCSSQSGHNTVSWYQQALGQGPQFIFQYYREEENGRGNFPPRFSGLQFPNYSSELNVNALELDDSALYLCASSSGTGNQPQHFGDGTRLSIL.

The CDR3 DNA follows: TGTGCCAGCAGTTACTCGAGGGCCCAGCGAAATGGCTACACCTTC. Its protein is CASSYSRAQRNGYTF. This sequence joins TRBV6-6 and TRBJ1-2; unclear D gene. This CDR3 spans 15 amino acids. Trimming shortened V by 0 bases and J by 6 bases, and 14 bases separated the two germline ends. Germline V lookup: CDR1 MNHNY, CDR2 SVGAGI (reference sequence).

The count of this clone is one. This sequence joins TRBV19 and TRBJ1-1; perhaps TRBD1 as D (6 bases). V lost 5 bases, J lost 4 bases, and 11 bases lay in between. From germline, CDR1 is LNHDA and CDR2 SQIVND (reference sequence). The CDR3 has 13 residues. The CDR3: CASSRTGLTEAFF. The CDR3 region has the DNA TGTGCCAGTAGTCGAACAGGGCTCACTGAAGCTTTCTTT.

This chain connects TRBV7-8 to TRBJ2-1, with 11 positions matching TRBD2. The CDR3 runs 16 residues. J was trimmed by 4 bases and V by 2 bases; bases with no gene match: 4. Germline CDR1 SGHVS, CDR2 FQNEAQ. The chain's CDR3 is CASSLTSGGVYNEQFF. The DNA of the CDR3 is TGTGCCAGCAGCTTAACTAGCGGGGGAGTTTACAATGAGCAGTTCTTC.

The chain is built from TRBV7-2 and TRBJ1-1; D may be TRBD1 (5 bases). Looked up from germline, CDR1 is SGHTA and CDR2 is FQGNSA. The length of the CDR3 is 15 residues. Trimming cost V 5 bases and J 6 bases, with 19 bases left between them. CDR3 amino acids: CASSEYRSKGSEAFF. The CDR3 coding sequence is TGTGCCAGCAGCGAATACAGGTCCAAGGGCTCTGAAGCTTTCTTT.

J is TRBJ2-1 and V is TRBV7-2; 7 bases fit TRBD2. This CDR3 is built from 15 residues. V lost 4 bases and J lost 3; bases outside the gene matches: 6. Per germline, CDR1 SGHTA and CDR2 FQGNSA. CDR3 bases: TGTGCCAGCAGCTATAGCGGGTCCGGCTACAATGAGCAGTTCTTC. It specifies CASSYSGSGYNEQFF.

The rearrangement joins TRBV19 to TRBJ2-2; no clear D gene. Germline assignment: CDR1 LNHDA and CDR2 SQIVND (reference sequence). V lost 3 bases and J 1 base, leaving 6 bases between the germline ends. This CDR3 region has 14 residues. Here the CDR3 reads CASSIWQNTGELFF. Written as DNA, the CDR3 is TGTGCCAGTAGTATTTGGCAGAACACCGGGGAGCTGTTTTTT.

The J gene is TRBJ2-2, the V gene TRBV6-6; the match to TRBD2 covers 9 bases. The CDR3 sequence is 16 residues long. Germline CDR1 reads MNHNY; CDR2 reads SVGAGI (reference sequence). The junction had 6 bases not matched to a gene; V was cut back by 4 bases and J by 3 bases. The CDR3 nucleotides read TGTGCCAGCAGTTCCAAGACTAGCGGCTACACCGGGGAGCTGTTTTTT. It translates to CASSSKTSGYTGELFF.

The J gene is TRBJ2-7, the V gene TRBV7-9; D is possibly TRBD1 (5 bases). The CDR3 consists of 12 residues. V dropped 4 bases and J dropped 4 bases, with 8 bases sitting between them. Germline V gene lookup returns CDR1 SEHNR and CDR2 FQNEAQ (reference sequence). CDR3 bases: TGTGCCAGCAGCTCTCAGGGATACGAGCAGTACTTC. The encoded protein is CASSSQGYEQYF.

In this sample, this clone turned up a few times. The chain uses TRBV2 and TRBJ1-2, with D hard to call. Germline CDR1 and CDR2: SNHLY and FYNNEI. This CDR3 is built from 13 residues. The ends were cut back, 11 bases at V and 0 bases at J, with 13 bases in the middle. DNA for the CDR3: TGTGCCGCTTGGAGCGGATCTAACTATGGCTACACCTTC. Its protein is CAAWSGSNYGYTF.

The chain joins TRBV28 to TRBJ1-5; D remains unclear. This CDR3 is built from 14 residues. Between the trimmed V and J ends, which lost 4 bases and 1 base, there was a span of 8 bases. CDR1 MDHEN and CDR2 SYDVKM come from the germline V gene. The CDR3 sequence is CASSWGGSNQPQHF. The CDR3, as DNA: TGTGCCAGCAGTTGGGGAGGCAGCAATCAGCCCCAGCATTTT.

For the CDR3, the DNA is TGTGCCTGGAGTGCCGGACAGAGAGGCTCACCCCTCCACTTT. Its protein product is CAWSAGQRGSPLHF. The chain joins TRBV30 to TRBJ1-6, with a tentative D call TRBD1 (6 bases). Trimming removed 1 base at V and 10 bases at J, with 14 bases between. The CDR3 runs 14 residues. Germline CDR1 reads GTSNPN; CDR2 reads SVGIG (reference sequence).

The V call is TRBV6-6, the J call TRBJ1-5, with a weak D call TRBD1 (5 bases). Trimming took off 2 bases at V and 6 bases at J, with 8 bases between the two ends. The CDR3 length is 13 residues. CDR1 and CDR2 from the germline V gene are MNHNY and SVGAGI (reference sequence). The CDR3 loop reads CASSYRGGQPQHF. CDR3 coding DNA: TGTGCCAGCAGTTACAGGGGCGGTCAGCCCCAGCATTTT.

This chain connects TRBV29-1 to TRBJ2-4; 7 nucleotides agree with TRBD1. Trimming cost V 3 bases and J 9 bases; bases outside gene matches: 14. The CDR3 has 15 residues. CDR1 and CDR2 (germline): SQVTM, ANQGSEA. The CDR3 region is CSVETSGTAFGIQYF. The CDR3 coding sequence is TGCAGCGTTGAGACCTCCGGGACAGCTTTCGGCATTCAGTACTTC.

This clone was counted between two and nine times. The rearrangement links TRBV2 to TRBJ2-7; D may be TRBD1 (6 bases). The V gene's germline CDR1 is SNHLY and CDR2 FYNNEI. The CDR3 sequence is 15 residues long. The V end was cut by 8 bases, the J end by 1 base, with 18 bases between. CDR3 bases: TGTGCCAGCCCACTCCAAGGACAGAGTTCCTACGAGCAGTACTTC. Amino acid sequence: CASPLQGQSSYEQYF.

The chain joins TRBV19 to TRBJ1-4; D is uncertain. CDR1 and CDR2 from the germline V gene are LNHDA and SQIVND (reference sequence). There are 14 residues in the CDR3. The V and J ends lost 7 bases and 6 bases respectively, with 15 bases between them. The CDR3 spells CASTKRQTDEKLFF. The CDR3 nucleotides read TGTGCCAGTACTAAACGCCAAACGGATGAAAAACTGTTTTTT. Complete variable domain (other parts from reference TRBV19 and TRBJ1-4): DGGITQSPKYLFRKEGQNVTLSCEQNLNHDAMYWYRQDPGQGLRLIYYSQIVNDFQKGDIAEGYSVSREKKESFPLTVTSAQKNPTAFYLCASTKRQTDEKLFFGSGTQLSVL.

This rearrangement joins TRBV4-1 to TRBJ2-3; 10 nucleotides line up with TRBD2. V lost 4 bases, J lost 2 bases, and 9 bases stayed unmatched. Germline-derived CDR1 and CDR2 are MGHRA and YSYEKL. This CDR3 region has 17 residues. Here the CDR3 DNA reads TGCGCCAGCAGCCGACCTAGCGGGAGAAGGGTCACAGATACGCAGTATTTT. Protein: CASSRPSGRRVTDTQYF.

Notes on this clone: At one of its ends the junction is not consistent with the germline gene, which may arise from a read error. This chain joins TRBV19 and TRBJ2-1; 9 bases are shared with TRBD1. This CDR3 is 16 amino acids long. Germline V gene data show CDR1 as LNHDA and CDR2 as SQIVND (reference sequence). The CDR3 DNA sequence: TGTGCCTGTAGGACAGGGGTTCAAGGCTCCTACAATGAGCAGTTCTTC. It specifies CACRTGVQGSYNEQFF.

This clone was counted a few times. The rearrangement links TRBV4-3 to TRBJ1-4, with TRBD1 as a possible D gene (6 bases). With 2 bases removed from V and 7 bases from J, the gap between germline ends came to 11 bases. Germline CDR1 LGHNA, CDR2 YSLEER. The length of the CDR3 is 14 residues. The CDR3 DNA sequence: TGCGCCAGCAGCCAAATTGCACAGGGTGAAAAACTGTTTTTT. Its translation is CASSQIAQGEKLFF.

This clone was found once. This chain uses TRBV4-2 with TRBJ2-1; D is perhaps TRBD2 (6 bases). The germline V and J ends were trimmed by 4 bases and 1 base, with 14 bases remaining between them. The CDR3 has 16 residues. Per the germline V gene, CDR1 is LGHNA and CDR2 is YNFKEQ. The CDR3 DNA is TGTGCCAGCAGCCCCCGAGCGGGCGCATCCTACAATGAGCAGTTCTTC. Protein sequence: CASSPRAGASYNEQFF.

The chain couples TRBV4-1 to TRBJ2-2; D is possibly TRBD2 (6 bases). V lost 0 bases to trimming and J lost 2 bases, with 13 bases between them. CDR1 is MGHRA, CDR2 YSYEKL, per germline. This CDR3 is 17 amino acids long. Here the CDR3 reads CASSQDYGGGNTGELFF. The CDR3 coding sequence is TGCGCCAGCAGCCAAGATTACGGGGGTGGAAACACCGGGGAGCTGTTTTTT.

V and J are TRBV5-1 and TRBJ2-1; no clear D gene. CDR1 and CDR2 from the germline V gene are SGHRS and YFSETQ. CDR3 length equals 14 residues. V was trimmed by 6 bases and J by 4 bases, leaving 14 bases between them. The CDR3 region is CASNRQEPYNEQFF. CDR3 nucleotide sequence: TGCGCCAGCAATAGACAAGAACCGTACAATGAGCAGTTCTTC. The complete variable domain, with remaining parts taken from reference TRBV5-1 and TRBJ2-1, reads KAGVTQTPRYLIKTRGQQVTLSCSPISGHRSVSWYQQTPGQGLQFLFEYFSETQRNKGNFPGRFSGRQFSNSRSEMNVSTLELGDSALYLCASNRQEPYNEQFFGPGTRLTVL.

The chain couples TRBV12-5 to TRBJ2-1, with TRBD1 identical over 7 bases. Germline V lookup: CDR1 LGHNT, CDR2 FRNRAP. The CDR3 consists of 13 residues. V trimming: 5 bases; J trimming: 10 bases; junction bases outside the gene matches: 8. The CDR3 DNA is TGTGCTAGTGGTCACACTGACAGGGAAGAGCAGTTCTTC. It specifies CASGHTDREEQFF.

This clone occurred once. The chain combines TRBV29-1 with TRBJ1-2; D is possibly TRBD1 (6 bases). The V gene's germline CDR1 is SQVTM and CDR2 ANQGSEA. CDR3 length: 14 amino acids. V was shortened by 3 bases and J by 4 bases, with 15 bases between the two germline ends. The CDR3 spells CSVDRQGILYGYTF. The CDR3, as DNA: TGCAGCGTTGATAGGCAGGGGATTCTCTATGGCTACACCTTC.

Concerning this clone itself: Because it lacks the conserved phenylalanine or tryptophan at the end, this CDR3 is likely a read error. No DNA is shown, since the ends of the CDR3 on it are uncertain; the CDR3 is the one TCRdb lists. The rearrangement uses TRBV6-6 and TRBJ1-3. Termini included, the CDR3 measures 10 amino acids. Germline-derived CDR1 and CDR2 are MNHNY and SVGAGI (reference sequence). The CDR3 is CASSYGSGYL.

This clone appeared a few times. This chain uses TRBV7-2 with TRBJ2-5; the match to TRBD1 covers 7 bases. V trimming: 3 bases; J trimming: 5 bases; junction bases outside the gene matches: 6. From germline, CDR1 is SGHTA and CDR2 FQGNSA. The CDR3 is 14 residues long. The CDR3 sequence is CASSFQGVRETQYF. The CDR3 DNA sequence: TGTGCCAGCAGCTTCCAGGGGGTGAGGGAGACCCAGTACTTC.